The rows below give T cell receptor beta chains drawn from one sample of a study of response to subunit inactivated influenza vaccine. One entry per CDR3 protein, called by TCRdb with MiXCR from the RT-PCR reads. Among around 480,000 distinct CDR3 sequences, approximately 16% were seen once, and the ten largest hold less than 4%. The sample was CD4+ T cells sorted from PBMCs, taken roughly 24 months after vaccination. The receptors come from a man between 50 and 75 years old who received an inactivated influenza vaccine. Each CDR3 is given with its conserved first and last residue. The D gene is left open where the match is weak. The size of a clone is reported for some rows only, either as once, few or many, or as a class for expanded clones.

d_gene	abundance	v_gene	j_gene	CDR3aa	CDR3nt
.	few	TRBV7-2	TRBJ2-3	CASSPLTYTDTQYF	TGTGCCAGCAGCCCTCTAACGTACACAGATACGCAGTATTTT
.	few	TRBV29-1	TRBJ1-2	CSGQDHSSYTF	TGCAGCGGACAGGATCATTCAAGCTACACCTTC
TRBD2	few	TRBV7-2	TRBJ2-5	CASSGFGLAETQYF	TGTGCCAGCAGCGGCTTCGGACTAGCGGAGACCCAGTACTTC
TRBD1	.	TRBV4-3	TRBJ2-7	CASRGQGEQYF	TGCGCCAGCAGAGGACAGGGCGAGCAGTACTTC
.	.	TRBV29-1	TRBJ2-2	CSVRNTGELFF	TGCAGCGTCAGAAACACCGGGGAGCTGTTTTTT
TRBD2	.	TRBV29-1	TRBJ2-7	CSVGGGLAGAYEQYF	TGCAGCGTTGGCGGGGGACTAGCGGGGGCCTACGAGCAGTACTTC
.	few	TRBV6-1	TRBJ1-4	CASSAGEGGKLFF	TGTGCCAGCAGTGCAGGGGAGGGCGGAAAACTGTTTTTT
.	few	TRBV20-1	TRBJ2-5	CSANPSFSLARETQYF	TGCAGTGCTAACCCCTCATTTAGCCTAGCGAGAGAGACCCAGTACTTC
.	.	TRBV20-1	TRBJ2-5	CSAREAGARETQYF	TGCAGTGCTAGAGAGGCAGGGGCTCGGGAGACCCAGTACTTC
TRBD2	many	TRBV5-8	TRBJ2-1	CASTLGYSGSHNEQFF	TGTGCCAGCACCCTAGGATATAGCGGGAGCCACAATGAGCAGTTCTTC
.	many	TRBV18	TRBJ2-7	CASSPGGRSYEQYF	TGTGCCAGCTCACCAGGGGGCCGTTCCTACGAGCAGTACTTC
.	.	TRBV20-1	TRBJ1-5	CSAHRASNQPQHF	TGCAGTGCTCACAGGGCCAGCAATCAGCCCCAGCATTTT
TRBD2	.	TRBV5-1	TRBJ2-5	CASSFFGLAGAQETQYF	TGCGCCAGCAGCTTCTTCGGACTAGCGGGGGCTCAAGAGACCCAGTACTTC
.	.	TRBV7-2	TRBJ2-5	CASSPGLKQETQYF	TGTGCCAGCAGCCCGGGACTTAAGCAAGAGACCCAGTACTTC
.	.	TRBV29-1	TRBJ2-2	CSVTGLGRSGTGELFF	TGCAGCGTCACAGGGCTCGGGCGGTCAGGGACCGGGGAGCTGTTTTTT
.	few	TRBV12-3/TRBV12-4	TRBJ1-1	CASSTGTAAFF	TGTGCCAGCAGCACCGGGACGGCTGCTTTCTTT
.	few	TRBV10-3	TRBJ2-7	CAISEPTRVYEQYF	TGTGCCATCAGTGAGCCGACTAGAGTCTACGAGCAGTACTTC
TRBD2	many	TRBV29-1	TRBJ2-1	CSVERLAGANEQFF	TGCAGCGTTGAAAGGCTAGCGGGAGCAAATGAGCAGTTCTTC
TRBD1	few	TRBV3-1	TRBJ2-3	CASSLTQGAPQYF	TGTGCCAGCAGCCTGACTCAGGGGGCGCCGCAGTATTTT
.	.	TRBV4-3	TRBJ2-3	CASSQVGPTGRTQYF	TGCGCCAGCAGCCAAGTCGGCCCAACGGGGCGTACGCAGTATTTT
TRBD1	.	TRBV28	TRBJ1-1	CASSQTGGASTEAFF	TGTGCCAGCAGTCAAACAGGGGGCGCGTCCACTGAAGCTTTCTTT
.	many	TRBV3-1	TRBJ2-3	CASSQGSGTQYF	TGTGCCAGCAGCCAAGGAAGCGGTACGCAGTATTTT
.	few	TRBV20-1	TRBJ2-2	CSARRARTAQNGELFF	TGCAGTGCTAGACGGGCTAGGACGGCACAAAACGGGGAGCTGTTTTTT
.	few	TRBV6-2/TRBV6-3	TRBJ2-7	CASSSRGRSYEQYF	TGTGCCAGCAGTTCTCGAGGACGGAGCTACGAGCAGTACTTC
TRBD1	few	TRBV7-9	TRBJ1-6	CASSRDRDNSPLHF	TGTGCCAGCAGCCGAGACAGGGACAATTCACCCCTCCACTTT
TRBD1	few	TRBV4-3	TRBJ2-7	CASSQGPGGQGSEQYF	TGCGCCAGCAGCCAAGGGCCGGGGGGACAGGGGAGTGAGCAGTACTTC
.	.	TRBV4-3	TRBJ1-2	CASSQETPSYYGYTF	TGCGCCAGCAGCCAAGAGACCCCGAGTTACTATGGCTACACCTTC
.	few	TRBV27	TRBJ2-1	CASSRWVTSYNEQFF	TGTGCCAGCAGCCGGTGGGTTACTTCCTACAATGAGCAGTTCTTC
TRBD2	.	TRBV20-1	TRBJ2-3	CSAYTGGAGGSSSTDTQYF	TGCAGTGCGTATACGGGCGGAGCGGGGGGGTCCAGCAGCACAGATACGCAGTATTTT
TRBD1	.	TRBV7-9	TRBJ1-3	CASSLAGDSTIYF	TGTGCCAGCAGCTTAGCGGGGGACAGTACCATATATTTT
TRBD2	few	TRBV29-1	TRBJ2-7	CSVLSGKTREQYF	TGCAGCGTCTTAAGCGGGAAGACCAGGGAGCAGTACTTC
TRBD2	many	TRBV7-7	TRBJ2-7	CASRFRMLASGNYEQYF	TGTGCCAGCAGGTTCCGGATGTTGGCTAGCGGAAACTACGAGCAGTACTTC
.	many	TRBV7-2	TRBJ2-7	CASSSQYYEQYF	TGTGCCAGCAGTTCACAATATTACGAGCAGTACTTC
TRBD1	many	TRBV24-1	TRBJ2-7	CATSDSIRDSQYF	TGTGCCACCAGTGATTCGATACGGGACAGTCAATACTTC
.	few	TRBV30	TRBJ2-5	CAWSVGSETQYF	TGTGCCTGGAGTGTAGGTAGTGAGACCCAGTACTTC
.	few	TRBV11-2	TRBJ2-1	CASSPQRGGARGRSNEQFF	TGTGCCAGCAGCCCCCAGCGTGGAGGTGCTAGGGGACGAAGCAATGAGCAGTTCTTC
.	few	TRBV10-3	TRBJ2-3	CAISESDPSGGGTQYF	TGTGCCATCAGTGAGTCCGATCCATCTGGGGGCGGTACGCAGTATTTT
.	.	TRBV6-1	TRBJ1-1	CASSDGTRVNRAFF	TGTGCCAGCAGTGATGGGACCCGCGTAAACAGGGCTTTCTTT
TRBD1	many	TRBV6-1	TRBJ2-2	CASRSTGIPLAGELFF	TGTGCCAGCAGATCGACAGGGATTCCCTTAGCCGGGGAGCTGTTTTTT
TRBD2	few	TRBV2	TRBJ2-1	CASRPRTSGGDEQFF	TGTGCCAGCAGGCCTCGGACTAGCGGGGGGGATGAGCAGTTCTTC
.	few	TRBV3-1	TRBJ1-5	CASSQGTGFNQPQHF	TGTGCCAGCAGCCAGGGGACGGGGTTCAATCAGCCCCAGCATTTT
.	.	TRBV5-1	TRBJ2-3	CASSFDTSSKDTQYF	TGCGCCAGCAGCTTTGATACTAGCAGTAAGGATACGCAGTATTTT
TRBD2	few	TRBV6-5	TRBJ2-7	CASSYTSGGYEQYF	TGTGCCAGCAGTTACACTAGCGGGGGGTACGAGCAGTACTTC
TRBD2	few	TRBV25-1	TRBJ2-1	CASQYGGSRMEQFF	TGTGCCAGCCAATACGGCGGGAGCCGGATGGAGCAGTTCTTC